Presented here are 26 T cell receptor beta chains from one specimen sequenced in a study of cytomegalovirus exposure and HLA in healthy donors. The PCR employed 60 Vbeta primers together with 13 Jbeta primers. Libraries were prepared by immunoSEQ multiplex PCR; TCRdb keeps only in-frame clonotypes and omits some of them. The table has roughly 180,000 clones, about 82% seen once; the top ten hold roughly 1.6%. Sequencing input: PBMCs. These receptors were taken from a man younger than 35 in good health and CMV-seronegative.

This rearrangement joins TRBV28 to TRBJ2-7; D is unclear. Trimming left V 8 bases short and J 3 bases short, with 11 bases between. Germline V gene data show CDR1 as MDHEN and CDR2 as SYDVKM. This CDR3 has 12 amino acids. For the CDR3, the DNA is TGTGCCAGCGCCCCTCCGGGCTACGAGCAGTACTTC. The encoded protein is CASAPPGYEQYF.

V is TRBV4-3 and J is TRBJ1-3; no clear D. Per the germline V gene, CDR1 is LGHNA and CDR2 is YSLEER. The CDR3 contains 18 residues. The V and J ends lost 0 bases and 0 bases respectively, with 15 bases between them. This chain's CDR3 is CASSQDRSRTLSGNTIYF. The CDR3 coding sequence is TGCGCCAGCAGCCAAGATAGAAGCCGTACCCTCTCTGGAAACACCATATATTTT.

V is TRBV19 and J is TRBJ2-2, with D maybe TRBD2 (5 bases). Looked up from germline, CDR1 is LNHDA and CDR2 is SQIVND (reference sequence). The V end lost 3 bases, the J end lost 0 bases, and 14 bases lay between the germline ends. CDR3 size: 17 residues. The CDR3: CASSISIAGANTGELFF. The CDR3 DNA reads as TGTGCCAGTAGTATTTCAATCGCCGGGGCGAACACCGGGGAGCTGTTTTTT. Supplemented by reference TRBV19 and TRBJ2-2, the full variable domain reads DGGITQSPKYLFRKEGQNVTLSCEQNLNHDAMYWYRQDPGQGLRLIYYSQIVNDFQKGDIAEGYSVSREKKESFPLTVTSAQKNPTAFYLCASSISIAGANTGELFFGEGSRLTVL.

V is TRBV5-1 and J is TRBJ2-3; 12 bases are a match to TRBD2. With 4 bases clipped from V and 0 bases from J, the junction kept 15 bases outside the gene matches. CDR1 is SGHRS and CDR2 is YFSETQ in the germline V gene. CDR3 length: 20 amino acids. The CDR3 protein is CASSAIGLAGYKTSTDTQYF. In nucleotides, the CDR3 is TGCGCCAGCAGCGCGATCGGACTAGCGGGGTATAAAACTAGCACAGATACGCAGTATTTT.

V is TRBV30 and J is TRBJ1-5; tentative D call: TRBD1 (5 bases). The CDR3 covers 14 residues. V lost 0 bases and J lost 5, with 11 bases in between. CDR1 and CDR2 (germline): GTSNPN, SVGIG (reference sequence). Here the CDR3 DNA reads TGTGCCTGGAGTGTAGCAGGGAAGCATCAGCCCCAGCATTTT. Residues: CAWSVAGKHQPQHF.

The rearrangement joins TRBV6-5 to TRBJ1-2, with a possible D match to TRBD1 (5 bases). CDR1 MNHEY and CDR2 SVGAGI come from the germline V gene. The V end was cut by 2 bases, the J end by 8 bases, with 21 bases between. CDR3 length: 16 amino acids. CDR3 bases: TGTGCCAGCAGTTACGCGCAGGCGCAAGGGGTGTACGGCTACACCTTC. This gives the protein CASSYAQAQGVYGYTF.

V gene TRBV27 combines with J gene TRBJ2-1; tentatively, D is TRBD1 (5 bases). The germline V gene has CDR1 MNHEY and CDR2 SMNVEV (reference sequence). V was shortened by 5 bases and J by 0 bases, with 11 bases between the two germline ends. CDR3 size: 15 residues. Here the CDR3 reads CASSARATSYNEQFF. The CDR3 DNA sequence: TGTGCCAGCAGTGCCAGGGCCACCTCCTACAATGAGCAGTTCTTC.

The rearrangement links TRBV30 to TRBJ1-6; 7 positions agree with TRBD1. This CDR3 comprises 13 residues. V shed 0 bases, J shed 14 bases, and the junction held 7 bases outside the gene matches. CDR1 GTSNPN and CDR2 SVGIG come from the germline V gene (reference sequence). This CDR3 reads CAWSVPPRGTLHF. CDR3 nucleotides: TGTGCCTGGAGTGTCCCACCCAGGGGGACCCTCCACTTT.

The V call is TRBV7-9, the J call TRBJ1-1; D is possibly TRBD1 (6 bases). Germline V gives CDR1 SEHNR, CDR2 FQNEAQ (reference sequence). The CDR3 contains 15 residues. Trimming took off 1 base at V and 1 base at J, with 10 bases between the two ends. The CDR3 region has the DNA TGTGCCAGCAGCTTAGGGGTAGGGGGGAACACTGAAGCTTTCTTT. This sequence encodes CASSLGVGGNTEAFF.

This rearrangement joins TRBV5-4 to TRBJ2-5; D gene unclear. V lost 3 bases and J lost 5, with 11 bases in between. The CDR3 has 13 residues. Germline-derived CDR1 and CDR2 are SGHNT and YYREEE (reference sequence). The CDR3 DNA reads as TGTGCCAGCAGCTCCAGCTTGCGGGAGACCCAGTACTTC. It yields the protein CASSSSLRETQYF.

This clone was seen a few times. V is TRBV6-5 and J is TRBJ1-6; D not resolved. V was cut by 0 bases and J by 9 bases, with 12 bases left in between. CDR3 length equals 15 residues. Germline CDR1 is MNHEY and CDR2 is SVGAGI. The CDR3: CASSYSGSKVSPLHF. The CDR3 nucleotides read TGTGCCAGCAGTTACTCGGGGAGTAAGGTTTCACCCCTCCACTTT.

This clone was found once. The genes are TRBV29-1 and TRBJ2-1; TRBD1 agrees at 7 bases. Losses at the gene ends were 0 bases for V and 2 bases for J; bases not matched to a gene: 4. CDR3 length: 15 amino acids. The germline CDR1 and CDR2 sequences are SQVTM and ANQGSEA. The CDR3 DNA is TGCAGCGTTGAAGATTCGGACAGGCCCTACAATGAGCAGTTCTTC. Translated, it gives CSVEDSDRPYNEQFF.

The rearrangement links TRBV5-1 to TRBJ2-3; TRBD1 agrees at 8 bases. Germline loops: CDR1 SGHRS, CDR2 YFSETQ. CDR3 size: 13 residues. V dropped 4 bases and J dropped 4; count of bases not matched to a gene: 2. The DNA of the CDR3 is TGCGCCAGCAGCCTGGACAGGGCAGATACGCAGTATTTT. It is translated as CASSLDRADTQYF.

The gene calls are TRBV2 and TRBJ1-6, with D perhaps matching TRBD1 (5 bases). Trimming left V 7 bases short and J 5 bases short, with 15 bases between. The CDR3 is 15 amino acids. Germline-derived CDR1 and CDR2 are SNHLY and FYNNEI. This CDR3 reads CASNPGGMNNSPLHF. The CDR3 bases are TGTGCCAGCAACCCGGGGGGGATGAATAATTCACCCCTCCACTTT.

This chain joins TRBV20-1 and TRBJ2-2; D ambiguous. This CDR3 comprises 11 residues. CDR1 is DFQATT, CDR2 SNEGSKA, per germline (reference sequence). The V and J ends lost 5 bases and 9 bases respectively, with 10 bases between them. The CDR3 spells CSAGLGWELFF. The DNA of the CDR3 is TGCAGTGCTGGGCTTGGTTGGGAGCTGTTTTTT.

V usage is TRBV7-8 and J usage is TRBJ2-6; maybe TRBD1 (5 bases). Germline V gives CDR1 SGHVS, CDR2 FQNEAQ. V lost 3 bases and J 2 bases, leaving 14 bases between the germline ends. The CDR3 has 17 residues. The CDR3 is CASSLARVVAGANVLTF. The CDR3 DNA reads TGTGCCAGCAGCTTGGCCAGGGTGGTCGCTGGGGCCAACGTCCTGACTTTC.

This clone was seen more than once but under ten times. The J gene is TRBJ2-2, the V gene TRBV2, with 8 bases fitting TRBD2. Germline-derived CDR1 and CDR2 are SNHLY and FYNNEI. The CDR3 sequence is 15 residues long. After removal of 8 bases from V and 4 bases from J, the junction contained 9 bases not matched to a gene. This chain's CDR3 is CASSLDGGATGELFF. Here the CDR3 DNA reads TGTGCCAGCTCCCTAGACGGGGGGGCCACCGGGGAGCTGTTTTTT. The whole variable domain, filled in from reference TRBV2 and TRBJ2-2, reads EPEVTQTPSHQVTQMGQEVILRCVPISNHLYFYWYRQILGQKVEFLVSFYNNEISEKSEIFDDQFSVERPDGSNFTLKIRSTKLEDSAMYFCASSLDGGATGELFFGEGSRLTVL.

The chain joins TRBV7-9 to TRBJ2-3, with unresolved D. Germline V gene data show CDR1 as SEHNR and CDR2 as FQNEAQ (reference sequence). This CDR3 comprises 13 residues. Trimming stripped 4 bases from V and 3 bases from J, with 8 bases between. The CDR3 is CASSWQATDTQYF. CDR3 DNA sequence: TGTGCCAGCAGCTGGCAGGCAACAGATACGCAGTATTTT.

The CDR3 is CASSFGQDSGNTIYF. CDR3 nucleotides: TGTGCCAGCAGCTTCGGACAGGACTCTGGAAACACCATATATTTT. This chain uses TRBV5-6 with TRBJ1-3; TRBD1 agrees at 7 bases. V lost 2 bases and J lost 0; bases outside the gene matches: 2. The CDR3 length is 15 residues. The V gene's germline CDR1 is SGHDT and CDR2 YYEEEE. Full variable domain (rest looked up from reference TRBV5-6 and TRBJ1-3): DAGVTQSPTHLIKTRGQQVTLRCSPKSGHDTVSWYQQALGQGPQFIFQYYEEEERQRGNFPDRFSGHQFPNYSSELNVNALLLGDSALYLCASSFGQDSGNTIYFGEGSWLTVV.

J is TRBJ2-7 and V is TRBV2; 7 bases agree with TRBD2. The CDR3 runs to 11 residues. The J segment lost 3 bases and the V segment lost 8 bases, leaving 1 base of the junction unmatched. Germline CDR1 is SNHLY and CDR2 is FYNNEI. The CDR3 is CASGGVYEQYF. The CDR3 nucleotides read TGTGCCAGCGGGGGGGTCTACGAGCAGTACTTC.

The chain employs TRBV19 and TRBJ2-5, with 10 bases matching TRBD1. The V gene's germline CDR1 is LNHDA and CDR2 SQIVND (reference sequence). Trimming at V came to 8 bases and at J to 5 bases, leaving 17 bases not matched to a gene. The CDR3 contains 17 residues. CDR3 DNA sequence: TGTGCCAGTCGCCGGGACAGGGGAATGTCTGGGTCGGAGACCCAGTACTTC. Its protein product is CASRRDRGMSGSETQYF.

The V gene is TRBV28, the J gene TRBJ1-6; TRBD1 might be the D (5 bases). Trimming cost V 6 bases and J 1 base, with 13 bases left between them. The CDR3 is 16 residues long. CDR1 MDHEN and CDR2 SYDVKM come from the germline V gene. Written as DNA, the CDR3 is TGTGCCAGCAGCCTTACCCCAGGGTCCTATAATTCACCCCTCCACTTT. This translates into CASSLTPGSYNSPLHF.

This clone was observed a few times. This chain uses TRBV27 with TRBJ2-3, with D hard to call. Germline values: CDR1 MNHEY, CDR2 SMNVEV (reference sequence). V lost 0 bases, J lost 6 bases, and 10 bases lay in between. This CDR3 contains 14 residues. CDR3 sequence (DNA): TGTGCCAGCAGTTTATCCAGCGCTGGGGATACGCAGTATTTT. Translating it yields CASSLSSAGDTQYF.

Only one count was recorded for this clone. This CDR3 reads CASSYNSLDEQFF. For the CDR3, the DNA is TGCGCCAGCAGCTACAATTCTTTGGATGAGCAGTTCTTC. The V gene is TRBV5-1, the J gene TRBJ2-1; no clear D. Germline CDR1 is SGHRS and CDR2 is YFSETQ. This CDR3 region has 13 residues. V was cut by 3 bases and J by 8 bases, with 12 bases left in between.

This chain links TRBV7-2 with TRBJ2-5; D is perhaps TRBD1 (6 bases). CDR3 size: 15 residues. The V end was cut by 8 bases, the J end by 5 bases, with 21 bases between. The germline V gene encodes CDR1 SGHTA and CDR2 FQGNSA. The CDR3 is CASWDLLQGWETQYF. In DNA form, the CDR3 reads TGTGCCAGCTGGGATTTATTACAGGGTTGGGAGACCCAGTACTTC.

This chain connects TRBV18 to TRBJ1-5; D remains ambiguous. This CDR3 region has 15 residues. Germline values: CDR1 KGHSH, CDR2 LQKENI. V lost 3 bases, J lost 3 bases, and 12 bases lay in between. As DNA, the CDR3 is TGTGCCAGCTCACCTTCAACGGTGGTCAATCAGCCCCAGCATTTT. It is translated as CASSPSTVVNQPQHF.